The source of this T cell receptor beta chain is a study of blood T cell repertoires in COVID-19. Study as a whole: Donors in the United States, Italy and Spain gave samples during acute or convalescent COVID-19. The analysed material was cDNA or gDNA that came from T cells, B-cell-depleted T cells, or PBMCs.

V was cut by 2 bases and J by 0 bases, with 17 bases left in between. The CDR3 contains 17 residues. The assay was immunoSEQ multiplex PCR, and TCRdb's table has in-frame clones only and misses some. The repertoire holds about 300,000 clones, around 88% seen once, with under 2% in the top ten. The rearrangement uses TRBV23-1 and TRBJ2-7, with D perhaps TRBD1 (6 bases). TRBV23-1 is an ORF, and what it does is uncertain. The sample was peripheral blood. This TCR was recovered from a woman between 45 and 60 years old with acute or convalescent COVID-19. Here the CDR3 DNA reads TGCGCCAGCAGTCAAGGTTGGGGGCCCCCCCCCTCCTACGAGCAGTACTTC. Amino acids: CASSQGWGPPPSYEQYF.